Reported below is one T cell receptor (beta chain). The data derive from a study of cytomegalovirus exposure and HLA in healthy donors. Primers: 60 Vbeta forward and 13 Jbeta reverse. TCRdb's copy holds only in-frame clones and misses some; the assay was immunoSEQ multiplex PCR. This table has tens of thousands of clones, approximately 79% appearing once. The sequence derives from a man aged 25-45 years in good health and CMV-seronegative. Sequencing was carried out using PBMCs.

CDR3 in DNA: TGCGCCAGCAGCCAAGCTCCAGGGGAGTTTGCGGACGAGCAGTACTTC. This gives the protein CASSQAPGEFADEQYF. V usage is TRBV4-1 and J usage is TRBJ2-7, with D perhaps TRBD1 (6 bases). Germline V CDR1 and CDR2: MGHRA, YSYEKL. The CDR3 extends over 16 amino acids. V was clipped by 1 base and J by 5 bases, with 18 bases between them.